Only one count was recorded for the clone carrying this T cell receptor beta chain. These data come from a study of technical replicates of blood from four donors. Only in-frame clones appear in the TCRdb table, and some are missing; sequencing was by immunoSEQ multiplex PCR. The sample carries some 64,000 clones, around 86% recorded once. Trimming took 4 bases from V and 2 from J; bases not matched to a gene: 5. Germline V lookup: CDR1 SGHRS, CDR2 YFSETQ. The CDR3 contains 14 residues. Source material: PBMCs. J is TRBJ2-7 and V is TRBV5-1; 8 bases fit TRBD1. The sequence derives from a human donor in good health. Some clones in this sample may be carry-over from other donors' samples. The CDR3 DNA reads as TGCGCCAGCAGCCCGGGACAGGCGGCCTACGAGCAGTACTTC. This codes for CASSPGQAAYEQYF.